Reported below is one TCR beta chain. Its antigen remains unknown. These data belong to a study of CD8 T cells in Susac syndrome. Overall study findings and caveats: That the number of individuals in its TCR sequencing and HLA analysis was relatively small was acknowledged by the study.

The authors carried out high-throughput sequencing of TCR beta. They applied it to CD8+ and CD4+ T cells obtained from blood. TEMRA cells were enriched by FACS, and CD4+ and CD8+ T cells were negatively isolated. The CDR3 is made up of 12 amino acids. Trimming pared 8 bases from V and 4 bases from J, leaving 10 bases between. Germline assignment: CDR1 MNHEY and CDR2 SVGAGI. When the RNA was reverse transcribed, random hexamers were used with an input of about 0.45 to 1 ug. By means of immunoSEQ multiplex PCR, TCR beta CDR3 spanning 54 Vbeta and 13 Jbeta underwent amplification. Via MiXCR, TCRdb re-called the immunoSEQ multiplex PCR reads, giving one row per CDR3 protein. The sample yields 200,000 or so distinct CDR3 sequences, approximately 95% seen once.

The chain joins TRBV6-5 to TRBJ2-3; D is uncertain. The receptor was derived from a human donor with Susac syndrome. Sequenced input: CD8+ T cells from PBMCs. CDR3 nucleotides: TGTGCCAGCTCATCTGGGGCAGATACGCAGTATTTT. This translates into CASSSGADTQYF.